This TCR beta chain was identified in a study of technical replicates of blood from several donors. The germline V gene encodes CDR1 LGHNA and CDR2 YSLEER. The CDR3 covers 13 residues. The V gene lost 4 bases and the J gene lost 1 base, with 8 bases spanning the gap. Only in-frame clones appear in the TCRdb table, and some are missing; sequencing was by immunoSEQ multiplex PCR. Of about 68,000 clones listed, roughly 97% are singletons. The specimen sequenced was T cells isolated from PBMCs. This receptor was obtained from a human donor in good health. The chain recombines TRBV4-3 with TRBJ2-7; no firm D call. The CDR3 protein is CASSLYLSYEQYF. As DNA, the CDR3 is TGCGCCAGCAGCCTGTATCTTTCCTACGAGCAGTACTTC.